This T cell receptor beta chain was documented in a study of CD8+ T cells in alopecia areata. Investigators isolated RNA and reverse transcribed it into cDNA to act as the sequencing template. Produced via immunoSEQ multiplex PCR; TCRdb's table is partial and in-frame only. The sample has more than 95,000 clones; around 60% are singletons. Findings of the study overall: Lesional tissue from the scalp (especially in alopecia totalis/universalis) showed higher clonality than normal scalp. Scalp sample data also include resident alphabeta T cells from normal skin. Sharing of TCRs across patients appeared less clear than in mice, possibly for HLA-related reasons.

About this clone itself: As yet, its antigen is unknown.

The CDR3 contains 16 residues. Germline V gene lookup returns CDR1 KGHSH and CDR2 LQKENI. J was trimmed by 2 bases and V by 1 base; bases with no gene match: 2. The TCR was taken from a human donor in good health. The rearrangement joins TRBV18 to TRBJ2-5; TRBD2 matches 12 bases. The sequencing input was CD4+ T cells sorted from blood. Written as DNA, the CDR3 is TGTGCCAGCTCACCACGGACTAGCGGGGCACAAGAGACCCAGTACTTC. It yields the protein CASSPRTSGAQETQYF.